This T cell receptor beta chain was recorded in a study of blood T cell repertoires in COVID-19. The overall study: Samples of COVID-19 (acute and convalescent) were obtained from the United States, Italy and Spain. In each case, the material was cDNA or gDNA derived from T cells, B-cell-depleted T cells, or PBMCs.

The V and J ends lost 4 bases and 5 bases, in that order; junction bases with no gene match: 10. Germline-derived CDR1 and CDR2 are LGHDT and YNNKEL (reference sequence). This CDR3 has 16 amino acids. In Cohort 3, a recovered donor had either two negative PCRs, clearance, or symptom resolution. Using immunoSEQ multiplex PCR, the repertoire was profiled, and TCRdb retains in-frame clones only, with some absent. The table has about 370,000 clones, 80% to 90% seen once. The TCR was taken from a man aged 18 to 30 who had recovered from COVID-19. The source material was PBMCs or T cells enriched from blood (not recorded which). The J gene is TRBJ2-3, the V gene TRBV3-1 (or the pseudogene TRBV3-2); 9 bases fit TRBD2. The CDR3 reads CASSPGGAGGKDTQYF. CDR3 bases: TGTGCCAGCAGCCCCGGTGGGGCGGGGGGGAAAGATACGCAGTATTTT.